One T cell receptor (beta chain) is described in this entry. There is no known antigen for this receptor. No base qualities exist here, and no much larger clone lies one base off it. This record comes from a study of coeliac disease (dated by TCRdb to between 2021 and 2024). Looking at the study overall: Each coeliac patient was placed into one of three groups: newly diagnosed active disease, refractory coeliac disease type I, or disease controlled by a gluten-free diet. Because high-resolution HLA typing was not available, biased TRBV7-2 usage was examined as a proof of principle. The study applied next-generation sequencing of rearranged TRB and TRG CDR3 regions to small intestinal lymphocyte fractions from coeliac and non-coeliac patients. The study was aimed at characterising TR repertoires of small intestinal T cells in active, refractory type I and gluten-free-diet-treated coeliac disease. The full study included 30 patients: about 22 with serologically confirmed coeliac disease and 8 controls with non-small intestinal disorders. TRB sequencing was successfully performed on samples from roughly 30 subjects, among which 24 paired bulk unsorted intraepithelial and lamina propria cell samples were included.

Overall results and qualifications from the work: Lower clonality than in controls was observed in the TRB and TRG repertoires of active coeliac intraepithelial and lamina propria samples, suggesting that diverse T cells were recruited. Cross-contamination between compartments was possible, because separating intraepithelial cells from lamina propria cells did not produce high-purity fractions. For the most part, TRB repertoires were private, with most amino acid sequences found in only one sample, and V-gene usage showed no significant difference across disease groups. The authors considered the approach unsuitable for unbiased detection of gliadin-specific T cells, which are scarce and rarely shared between patients.

Aliquots of around 500,000 cells were frozen in DMSO/FBS in liquid nitrogen, and one aliquot per fraction was used for sequencing. All 30 or so patients in the study underwent endoscopy and small intestinal biopsy. Intraepithelial cells were released by stirring biopsies for one hour at 37°C in RPMI containing EGTA, MgCl2 and 1% FBS. Genomic DNA was extracted from frozen unsorted cell fractions using the Qiagen DNeasy blood extraction kit. The germline V gene (reference sequence) supplies CDR1 LNHDA and CDR2 SQIVND. V ends up 3 bases short and J 4 bases short, with an unmatched junction base count of 4. The CDR3 contains 14 residues, cysteine and phenylalanine counted. The read is trimmed to its CDR3 DNA, 42 bases read in frame from base 1. The library was made by the immunoSEQ multiplex PCR assay. The TR loci underwent multiplexed PCR amplification, with J gene segments targeted by reverse primers and V gene segments targeted by forward primers. The Illumina HiSeq System was used to sequence the amplified CDR3 regions. For the original study's pipeline: To strip out PCR and sequencing errors and collapse the data into unique sequences, a nearest-neighbour algorithm merged closely related reads. Each repertoire was summarised by clonality and by T cell density, with T cell density defined as TR molecules per amount of genomic DNA input. CDR3 amino acid sequences present in at least 80% of unsorted samples were defined as public TRs and were then tested for differential abundance between coeliac and control samples. Kruskal-Wallis tests followed by Dunn post-tests were used to test for differences in clonality and density between disease groups. The source is immuneACCESS, and TCRdb retained only in-frame sequences with V and J called. Part of the clones is not carried over; for the studies checked, unresolved V genes explain less than half of this, and the remainder is unexplained. The V and J calls and clone size are taken from that table; D and trimming were inferred from the DNA. This sample has a few thousand clones in its table, and about 49% of those were observed once. The ten largest clones represent around a sixth of the sample.

This sequence uses TRBV19 and TRBJ2-3, with TRBD1 identical over 7 junction bases. The source of this sequence is a man aged 60 to 75 with celiac disease on a gluten-free diet. The sample consisted of intraepithelial lymphocytes from the gut. The cell subset or site label here, explained by the study, means: intraepithelial cell (IEC) fraction of small intestinal biopsy. The DNA sequence is as follows: TGTGCCAGTAGTATCGCCGGGACAGCAGATACGCAGTATTTT. Its amino acids are CASSIAGTADTQYF.